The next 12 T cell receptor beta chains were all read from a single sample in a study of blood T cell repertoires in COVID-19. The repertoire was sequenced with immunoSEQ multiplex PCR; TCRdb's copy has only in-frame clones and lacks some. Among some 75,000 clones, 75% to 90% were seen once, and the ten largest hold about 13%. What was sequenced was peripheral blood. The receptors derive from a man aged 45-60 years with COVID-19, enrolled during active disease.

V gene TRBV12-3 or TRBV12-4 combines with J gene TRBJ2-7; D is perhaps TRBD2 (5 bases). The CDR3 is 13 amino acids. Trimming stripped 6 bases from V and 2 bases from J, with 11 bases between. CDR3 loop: CASRPTTTYEQYF. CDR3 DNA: TGTGCCAGCAGGCCGACTACCACCTACGAGCAGTACTTC.

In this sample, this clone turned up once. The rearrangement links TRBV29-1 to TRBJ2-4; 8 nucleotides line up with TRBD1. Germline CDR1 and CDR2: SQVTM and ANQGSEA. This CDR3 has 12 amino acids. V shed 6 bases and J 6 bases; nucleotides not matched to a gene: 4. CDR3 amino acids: CSVRGTGNIQYF. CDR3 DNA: TGCAGCGTCCGGGGGACAGGAAACATTCAGTACTTC.

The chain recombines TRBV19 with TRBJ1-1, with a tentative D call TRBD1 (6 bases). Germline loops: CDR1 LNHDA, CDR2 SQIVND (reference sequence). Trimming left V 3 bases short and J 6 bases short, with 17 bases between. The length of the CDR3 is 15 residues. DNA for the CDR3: TGTGCCAGTAGTATCGGATGGACAGAAAAGGCTGAAGCTTTCTTT. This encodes CASSIGWTEKAEAFF.

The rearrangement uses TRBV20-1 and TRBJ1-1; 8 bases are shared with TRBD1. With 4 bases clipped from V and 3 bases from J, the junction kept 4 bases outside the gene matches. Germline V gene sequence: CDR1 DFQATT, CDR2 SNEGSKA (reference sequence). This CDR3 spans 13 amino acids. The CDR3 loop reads CSATDRGYTEAFF. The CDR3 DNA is TGCAGTGCTACTGACAGGGGTTACACTGAAGCTTTCTTT.

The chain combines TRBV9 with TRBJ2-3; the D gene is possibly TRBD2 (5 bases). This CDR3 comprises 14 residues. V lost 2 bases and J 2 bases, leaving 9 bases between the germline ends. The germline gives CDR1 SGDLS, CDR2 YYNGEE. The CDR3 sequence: CASSVGGDTDTQYF. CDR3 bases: TGTGCCAGCAGCGTTGGAGGCGACACAGATACGCAGTATTTT.

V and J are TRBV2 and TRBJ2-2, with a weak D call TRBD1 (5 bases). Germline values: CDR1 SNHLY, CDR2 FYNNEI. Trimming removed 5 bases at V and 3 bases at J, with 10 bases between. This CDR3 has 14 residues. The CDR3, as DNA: TGTGCCAGCAGTCCTCAGGGCGACACCGGGGAGCTGTTTTTT. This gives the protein CASSPQGDTGELFF. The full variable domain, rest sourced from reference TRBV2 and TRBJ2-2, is EPEVTQTPSHQVTQMGQEVILRCVPISNHLYFYWYRQILGQKVEFLVSFYNNEISEKSEIFDDQFSVERPDGSNFTLKIRSTKLEDSAMYFCASSPQGDTGELFFGEGSRLTVL.

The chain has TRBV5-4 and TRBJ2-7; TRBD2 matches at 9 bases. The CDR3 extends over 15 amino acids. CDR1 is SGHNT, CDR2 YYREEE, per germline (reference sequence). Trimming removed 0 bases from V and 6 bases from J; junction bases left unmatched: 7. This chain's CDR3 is CASSLGGGRAGEQYF. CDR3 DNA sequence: TGTGCCAGCAGCTTGGGCGGCGGGAGGGCCGGCGAGCAGTACTTC.

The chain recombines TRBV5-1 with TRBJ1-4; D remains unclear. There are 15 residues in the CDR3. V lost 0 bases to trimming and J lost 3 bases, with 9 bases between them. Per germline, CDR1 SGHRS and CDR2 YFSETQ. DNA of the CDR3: TGCGCCAGCAGCTTGGTAGGCGGGGCTAATGAAAAACTGTTTTTT. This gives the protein CASSLVGGANEKLFF.

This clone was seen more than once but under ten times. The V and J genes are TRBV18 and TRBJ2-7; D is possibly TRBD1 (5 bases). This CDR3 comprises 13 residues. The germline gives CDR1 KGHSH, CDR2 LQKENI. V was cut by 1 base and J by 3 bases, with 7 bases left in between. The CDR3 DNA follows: TGTGCCAGCTCACCACTCAGGGACTACGAGCAGTACTTC. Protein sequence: CASSPLRDYEQYF.

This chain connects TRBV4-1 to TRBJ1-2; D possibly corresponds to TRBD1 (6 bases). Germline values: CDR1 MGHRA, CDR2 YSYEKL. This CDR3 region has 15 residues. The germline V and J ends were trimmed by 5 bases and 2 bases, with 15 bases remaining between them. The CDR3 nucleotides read TGCGCCAGCAGCTCAGAGACAGGACGAAACTATGGCTACACCTTC. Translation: CASSSETGRNYGYTF.

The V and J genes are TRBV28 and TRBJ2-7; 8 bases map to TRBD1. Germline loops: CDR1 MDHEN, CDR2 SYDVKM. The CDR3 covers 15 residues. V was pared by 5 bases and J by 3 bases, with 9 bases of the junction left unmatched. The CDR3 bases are TGTGCCAGCAGTCGTGGGGCAGGGGGCATCTACGAGCAGTACTTC. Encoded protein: CASSRGAGGIYEQYF.

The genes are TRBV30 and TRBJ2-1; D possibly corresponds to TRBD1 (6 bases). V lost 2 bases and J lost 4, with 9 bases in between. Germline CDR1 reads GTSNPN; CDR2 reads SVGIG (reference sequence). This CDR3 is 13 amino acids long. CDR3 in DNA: TGTGCCTGGAGTTGGGGGCCGTACAATGAGCAGTTCTTC. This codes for CAWSWGPYNEQFF.